The sequence of this TCR beta chain was determined in a study of blood T cell repertoires in COVID-19. Study context: Some COVID-19 samples were acute and others convalescent; all came from the United States, Italy and Spain. Nucleic acid was either cDNA or gDNA, and it came from T cells, B-cell-depleted T cells, or PBMCs.

Germline V gene sequence: CDR1 SGHTA, CDR2 FQGNSA. This CDR3 spans 17 amino acids. Trimming removed 5 bases from V and 7 bases from J; junction bases left unmatched: 12. Original data processing: Quantification of nucleated cells was approximated via reference gene primer amplification. Some clones are missing from TCRdb's copy, which holds only in-frame ones; the method was immunoSEQ multiplex PCR. V, J and clone size reflect that table, while D and trimming were determined from the DNA. The sample yields about 270,000 clones, approximately 86% seen once. This chain connects TRBV7-2 to TRBJ2-1, with 12 positions matching TRBD2. Sequenced sample: peripheral blood. The clonotype was recovered from a man aged 40-49 years who had recovered from COVID-19. Here the CDR3 DNA reads TGTGCCAGCAGCCTTAAAACTAGCGGGGGGCCGAGGAATGAGCAGTTCTTC. Translated: CASSLKTSGGPRNEQFF.